Only a few counts were recorded for the clone carrying this TCR beta chain. Its specificity is unknown. This CDR3 has 16 amino acids. CDR1 LGHDT and CDR2 YNNKEL come from the germline V gene (reference sequence). The V gene lost 1 base and the J gene lost 5 bases, with 17 bases spanning the gap. Tagging with unique molecular identifiers was a feature of the TCR beta cDNA libraries. MiXCR, run by TCRdb on the PCR reads, gives a single entry per CDR3 protein. The table includes 750,000 to 950,000 distinct CDR3 sequences, 53% detected once. The record originates from a study of post-analysis software for immune sequencing data. As for the study in general: The cohort encompassed relapsing-remitting, secondary progressive and progressive-relapsing multiple sclerosis disease courses.

Study-level points and caveats: Controls had lower frequencies than patients of 4 or 5 TRBV segments, which included TRBV5-6, TRBV5-1 and TRBV20-1. Strong same-batch co-clustering of samples appeared with F measure clustering.

The chain is built from TRBV3-1 and TRBJ2-5, with D possibly matching TRBD2 (7 bases). This sequence was found in a girl between 10 and 17 years old with multiple sclerosis. Sequencing was performed on blood. CDR3 in amino acids: CASSQGEGGGWETQYF. CDR3 nucleotides: TGTGCCAGCAGCCAAGGAGAAGGGGGGGGTTGGGAGACCCAGTACTTC.